Below, 11 T cell receptor beta chains from the same sample are listed, as sequenced in a study of early T cells in non-severe SARS-CoV-2 infection. Each CDR3 protein is one row after TCRdb ran MiXCR on the 5' RACE reads. Of tens of thousands of distinct CDR3 sequences listed, 5.4% were seen once; the top ten hold about a fifth. The sequenced sample consisted of whole blood. These receptor sequences come from an adult who was a healthcare worker with PCR-confirmed SARS-CoV-2 infection or an uninfected control (not recorded which).

This clonotype was counted many times. The chain employs TRBV12-3 or TRBV12-4 and TRBJ2-7, with 10 nucleotides matching TRBD2. The CDR3 spans 14 residues. V dropped 5 bases and J dropped 0; count of bases not matched to a gene: 1. The CDR3 sequence: CASSRLAGSYEQYF. Written as DNA, the CDR3 is TGTGCCAGCAGTCGACTAGCGGGCTCCTACGAGCAGTACTTC.

This clonotype has at least ten counts. The J gene is TRBJ1-1, the V gene TRBV6-4; 7 nucleotides agree with TRBD1. Trimming at V came to 5 bases and at J to 3 bases, leaving 9 bases not matched to a gene. The CDR3 has 15 residues. The V gene's germline CDR1 is MRHNA and CDR2 SNTAGT. CDR3 region: CASSTGAVGDTEAFF. In DNA, the CDR3 is TGTGCCAGCAGTACAGGGGCAGTAGGGGACACTGAAGCTTTCTTT.

This clonotype has at least ten counts. The chain employs TRBV12-5 and TRBJ2-1; possible D gene TRBD2, 5 bases. The CDR3 totals 14 residues. V gave up 7 bases and J gave up 1 base, with 11 bases separating them. Germline assignment: CDR1 LGHNT and CDR2 FRNRAP. This CDR3 is CASAPTGSYNEQFF. The CDR3 bases are TGTGCTAGTGCCCCTACGGGATCCTACAATGAGCAGTTCTTC.

At least ten counts were recorded for this clonotype. The CDR3 is CASSHSTYEQYF. The CDR3 DNA is TGTGCCAGCAGTCACAGCACCTACGAGCAGTACTTC. The chain recombines TRBV11-2 with TRBJ2-7; D gene uncertain. V lost 6 bases and J lost 2, with 8 bases in between. The CDR3 contains 12 residues. Per germline, CDR1 SGHAT and CDR2 FQNNGV. Full variable domain (outside the CDR3, taken from reference TRBV11-2 and TRBJ2-7): EAGVAQSPRYKIIEKRQSVAFWCNPISGHATLYWYQQILGQGPKLLIQFQNNGVVDDSQLPKDRFSAERLKGVDSTLKIQPAKLEDSAVYLCASSHSTYEQYFGPGTRLTVT.

The table lists this clonotype with many counts. This chain connects TRBV5-1 to TRBJ2-7; D gene ambiguous. The CDR3 extends over 13 amino acids. CDR1 SGHRS and CDR2 YFSETQ come from the germline V gene. Trimming cost V 0 bases and J 3 bases, with 7 bases left between them. CDR3 region: CASSLVVGYEQYF. The CDR3 coding sequence is TGCGCCAGCAGCTTGGTTGTCGGCTACGAGCAGTACTTC.

This clonotype came up many times. V usage is TRBV20-1 and J usage is TRBJ2-7; weak D call: TRBD1 (5 bases). The CDR3 sequence is 14 residues long. Germline V lookup: CDR1 DFQATT, CDR2 SNEGSKA (reference sequence). V lost 1 base and J lost 1, with 11 bases in between. CDR3 sequence: CSARASGSSYEQYF. CDR3 sequence (DNA): TGCAGTGCTAGAGCCTCAGGGTCTTCCTACGAGCAGTACTTC.

At least ten counts were recorded for this clonotype. The genes are TRBV27 and TRBJ2-1; D is tentatively TRBD1 or TRBD2 (5 bases each). Germline loops: CDR1 MNHEY, CDR2 SMNVEV (reference sequence). V was cut by 4 bases and J by 6 bases, with 13 bases left in between. This CDR3 is 14 amino acids long. CDR3 in amino acids: CASSSTGPPNEQFF. The CDR3 DNA is TGTGCCAGCAGTTCTACGGGGCCCCCCAATGAGCAGTTCTTC.

This clonotype was counted many times. The chain combines TRBV5-5 with TRBJ1-2, with 7 bases aligning to TRBD1. Germline CDR1 and CDR2: SGHKS and YYEKEE (reference sequence). This CDR3 is built from 18 residues. The V gene end was trimmed by 2 bases and the J gene end by 1 base; junction bases not matched to a gene: 14. This chain's CDR3 is CASSFTGTALEFNYGYTF. The CDR3 DNA sequence: TGTGCCAGCAGCTTTACCGGGACAGCTTTGGAATTTAACTATGGCTACACCTTC.

This clonotype has ten or more counts. V gene TRBV11-2 combines with J gene TRBJ1-1, with D possibly being TRBD1 (5 bases). Germline V gene lookup returns CDR1 SGHAT and CDR2 FQNNGV. The V end was cut by 5 bases, the J end by 1 base, with 14 bases between. The CDR3 is 15 residues long. CDR3 in DNA: TGTGCCAGCAGCCCCCCACCGGGGCAGAACACTGAAGCTTTCTTT. Translation gives CASSPPPGQNTEAFF.

This clonotype was found many times. The germline gene is not matched at one end of the junction; a read error may be the cause. The rearrangement links TRBV7-7 to TRBJ2-5; TRBD1 is a possible D gene (6 bases). Germline-derived CDR1 and CDR2 are SSHAT and FNYEAQ (reference sequence). The CDR3 loop spans 13 amino acids. CDR3 bases: TGTGCTAGCAGCCCCGGCAGGGGAGAGACCCAGTACTTC. Protein product: CASSPGRGETQYF.

A few counts support this clonotype. V is TRBV29-1 and J is TRBJ2-2, with 10 bases that match TRBD2. The CDR3 runs 16 residues. The V segment lost 6 bases and the J segment 4 bases; nucleotides outside the gene matches: 11. Germline CDR1 SQVTM, CDR2 ANQGSEA. The CDR3 DNA sequence: TGCAGCGTGGGAAGCGGGGGGGCGTTTGGCACCGGGGAGCTGTTTTTT. Its protein product is CSVGSGGAFGTGELFF.